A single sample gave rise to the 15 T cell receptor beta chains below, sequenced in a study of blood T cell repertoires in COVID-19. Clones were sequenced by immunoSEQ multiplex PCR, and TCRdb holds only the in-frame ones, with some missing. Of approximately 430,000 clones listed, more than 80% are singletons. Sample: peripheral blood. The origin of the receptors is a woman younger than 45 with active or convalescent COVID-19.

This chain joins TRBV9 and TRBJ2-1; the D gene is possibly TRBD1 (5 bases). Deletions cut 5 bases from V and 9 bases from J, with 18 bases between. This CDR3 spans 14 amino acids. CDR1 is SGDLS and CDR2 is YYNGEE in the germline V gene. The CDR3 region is CASRDISGFGEQFF. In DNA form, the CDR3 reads TGTGCCAGCAGAGACATTTCAGGGTTCGGTGAGCAGTTCTTC. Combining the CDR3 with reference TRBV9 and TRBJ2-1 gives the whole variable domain DSGVTQTPKHLITATGQRVTLRCSPRSGDLSVYWYQQSLDQGLQFLIQYYNGEERAKGNILERFSAQQFPDLHSELNLSSLELGDSALYFCASRDISGFGEQFFGPGTRLTVL.

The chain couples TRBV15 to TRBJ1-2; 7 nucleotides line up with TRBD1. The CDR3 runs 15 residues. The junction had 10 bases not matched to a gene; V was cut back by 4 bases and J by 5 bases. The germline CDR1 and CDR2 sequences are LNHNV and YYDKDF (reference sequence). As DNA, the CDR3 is TGTGCCACCAGCATCTCCGGACAGGATGGGTATGGCTACACCTTC. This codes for CATSISGQDGYGYTF.

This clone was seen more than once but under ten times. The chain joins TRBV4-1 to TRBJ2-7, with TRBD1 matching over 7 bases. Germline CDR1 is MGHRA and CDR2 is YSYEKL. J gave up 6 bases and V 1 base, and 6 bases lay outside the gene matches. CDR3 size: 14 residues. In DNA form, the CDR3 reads TGCGCCAGCAGCCAAGGTCACAGGGGATTCGAGCAGTACTTC. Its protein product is CASSQGHRGFEQYF.

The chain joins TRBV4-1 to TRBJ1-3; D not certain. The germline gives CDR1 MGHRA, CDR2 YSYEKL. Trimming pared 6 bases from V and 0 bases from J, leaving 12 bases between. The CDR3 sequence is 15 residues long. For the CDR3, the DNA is TGCGCCAGCAGTGCCGGGAGAGACTCTGGAAACACCATATATTTT. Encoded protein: CASSAGRDSGNTIYF.

In DNA, the CDR3 is TGTGCCAGCAGCGCTTCCTCGGGGATTCCCAAGTCGAACACCGGGGAGCTGTTTTTT. It is translated as CASSASSGIPKSNTGELFF. The rearrangement links TRBV7-6 to TRBJ2-2; a possible D gene is TRBD2 (5 bases). In germline, CDR1 is SGHVS, CDR2 FNYEAQ. Trimming stripped 5 bases from V and 0 bases from J, with 22 bases between. CDR3 length: 19 amino acids. The whole variable domain, remainder taken from reference TRBV7-6 and TRBJ2-2, is GAGVSQSPRYKVTKRGQDVALRCDPISGHVSLYWYRQALGQGPEFLTYFNYEAQQDKSGLPNDRFSAERPEGSISTLTIQRTEQRDSAMYRCASSASSGIPKSNTGELFFGEGSRLTVL.

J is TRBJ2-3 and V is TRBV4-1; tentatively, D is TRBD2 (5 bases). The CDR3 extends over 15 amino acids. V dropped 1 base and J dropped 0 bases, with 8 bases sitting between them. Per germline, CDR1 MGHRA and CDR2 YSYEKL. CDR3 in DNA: TGCGCCAGCAGCCAAGGAGGGTTTAGCACAGATACGCAGTATTTT. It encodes CASSQGGFSTDTQYF.

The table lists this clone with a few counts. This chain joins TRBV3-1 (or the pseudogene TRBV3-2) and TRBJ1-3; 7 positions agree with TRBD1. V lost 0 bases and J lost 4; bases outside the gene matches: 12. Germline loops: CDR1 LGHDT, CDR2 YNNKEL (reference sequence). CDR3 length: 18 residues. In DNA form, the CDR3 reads TGTGCCAGCAGCCAAGATGTGTTGGACAGGTCCCTCGGAAACACCATATATTTT. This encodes CASSQDVLDRSLGNTIYF.

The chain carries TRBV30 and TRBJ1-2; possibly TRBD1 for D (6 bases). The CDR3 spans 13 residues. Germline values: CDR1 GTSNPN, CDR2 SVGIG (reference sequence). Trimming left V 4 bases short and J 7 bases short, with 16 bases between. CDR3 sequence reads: CAWKTGRVRGYTF. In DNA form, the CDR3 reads TGTGCCTGGAAAACAGGGAGAGTACGTGGCTACACCTTC.

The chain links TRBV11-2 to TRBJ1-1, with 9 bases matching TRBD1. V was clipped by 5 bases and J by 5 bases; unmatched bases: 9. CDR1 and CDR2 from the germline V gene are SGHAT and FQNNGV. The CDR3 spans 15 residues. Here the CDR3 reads CASSPRRTGETEAFF. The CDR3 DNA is TGTGCCAGCAGCCCGCGGCGGACAGGGGAAACTGAAGCTTTCTTT.

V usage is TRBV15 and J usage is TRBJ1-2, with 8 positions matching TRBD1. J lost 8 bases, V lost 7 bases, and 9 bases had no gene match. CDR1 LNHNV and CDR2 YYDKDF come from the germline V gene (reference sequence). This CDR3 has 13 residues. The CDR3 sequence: CATKTTGAAGYTF. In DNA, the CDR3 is TGTGCCACCAAAACGACAGGGGCGGCGGGCTACACCTTC.

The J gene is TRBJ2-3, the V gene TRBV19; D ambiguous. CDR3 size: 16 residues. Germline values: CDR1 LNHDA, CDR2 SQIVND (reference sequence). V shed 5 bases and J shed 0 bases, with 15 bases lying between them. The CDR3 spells CASSPPAYLSTDTQYF. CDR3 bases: TGTGCCAGTAGTCCCCCTGCCTATCTTAGCACAGATACGCAGTATTTT.

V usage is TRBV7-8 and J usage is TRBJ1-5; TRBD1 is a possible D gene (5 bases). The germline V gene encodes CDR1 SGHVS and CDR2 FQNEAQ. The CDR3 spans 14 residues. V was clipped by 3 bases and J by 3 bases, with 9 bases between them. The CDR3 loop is CASSFGGYNQPQHF. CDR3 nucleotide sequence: TGTGCCAGCAGCTTCGGGGGGTACAATCAGCCCCAGCATTTT.

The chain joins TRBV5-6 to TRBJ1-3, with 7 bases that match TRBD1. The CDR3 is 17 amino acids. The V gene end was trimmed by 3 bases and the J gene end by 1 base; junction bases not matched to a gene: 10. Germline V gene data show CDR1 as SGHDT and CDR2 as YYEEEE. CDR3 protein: CASSSLRGARSGNTIYF. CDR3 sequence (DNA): TGTGCCAGCAGCTCCCTCAGGGGGGCACGATCTGGAAACACCATATATTTT.

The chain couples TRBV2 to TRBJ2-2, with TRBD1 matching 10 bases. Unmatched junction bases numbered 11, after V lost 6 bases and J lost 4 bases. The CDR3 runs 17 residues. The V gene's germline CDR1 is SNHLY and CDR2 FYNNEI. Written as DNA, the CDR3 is TGTGCCAGCAGAGAGACAGGGGGCCTTTTATTCACCGGGGAGCTGTTTTTT. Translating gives CASRETGGLLFTGELFF.

The CDR3 loop reads CASCDDSSYEQYF. The DNA for the CDR3 is TGTGCCAGCTGTGATGATAGCTCCTACGAGCAGTACTTC. The V and J genes are TRBV6-6 and TRBJ2-7, with D hard to call. This CDR3 has 13 amino acids. The germline V and J ends were trimmed by 8 bases and 0 bases, with 11 bases remaining between them. Germline V lookup: CDR1 MNHNY, CDR2 SVGAGI (reference sequence).